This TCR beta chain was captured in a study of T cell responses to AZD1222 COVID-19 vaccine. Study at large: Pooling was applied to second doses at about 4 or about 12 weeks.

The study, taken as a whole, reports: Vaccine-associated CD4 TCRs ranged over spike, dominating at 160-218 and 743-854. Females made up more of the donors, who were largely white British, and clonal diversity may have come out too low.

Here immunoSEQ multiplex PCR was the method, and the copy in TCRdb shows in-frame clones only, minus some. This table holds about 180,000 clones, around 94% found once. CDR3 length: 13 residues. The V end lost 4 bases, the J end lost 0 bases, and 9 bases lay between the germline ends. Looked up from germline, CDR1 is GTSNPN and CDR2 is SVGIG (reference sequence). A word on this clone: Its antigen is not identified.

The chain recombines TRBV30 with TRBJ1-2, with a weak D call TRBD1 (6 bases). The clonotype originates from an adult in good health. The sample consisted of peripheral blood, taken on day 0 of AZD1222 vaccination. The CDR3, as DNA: TGTGCCTGGACCCAGGGGACTAACTATGGCTACACCTTC. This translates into CAWTQGTNYGYTF.